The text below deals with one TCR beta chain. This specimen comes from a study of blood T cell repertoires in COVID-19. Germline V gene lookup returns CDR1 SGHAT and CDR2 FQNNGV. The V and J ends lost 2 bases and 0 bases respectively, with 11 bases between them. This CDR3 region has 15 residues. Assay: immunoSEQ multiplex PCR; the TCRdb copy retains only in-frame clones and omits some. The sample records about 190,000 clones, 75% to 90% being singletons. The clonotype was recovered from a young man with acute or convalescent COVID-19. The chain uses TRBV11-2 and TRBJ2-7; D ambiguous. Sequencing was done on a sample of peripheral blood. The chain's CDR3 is CASSLNSLDSYEQYF. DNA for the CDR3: TGTGCCAGCAGCTTAAACAGCCTTGACTCCTACGAGCAGTACTTC. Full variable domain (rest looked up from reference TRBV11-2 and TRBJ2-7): EAGVAQSPRYKIIEKRQSVAFWCNPISGHATLYWYQQILGQGPKLLIQFQNNGVVDDSQLPKDRFSAERLKGVDSTLKIQPAKLEDSAVYLCASSLNSLDSYEQYFGPGTRLTVT.